Presented here are 13 T cell receptor beta chains from one specimen sequenced in a study of blood T cell repertoires in COVID-19. Sequencing was performed with immunoSEQ multiplex PCR; in TCRdb, only in-frame clones are kept and a portion is missing. This sample has around 310,000 clones, with around 90% found just once. The sample was peripheral blood. These receptors all stem from a woman aged 40 to 50 with COVID-19, enrolled during active disease.

This chain links TRBV7-3 with TRBJ1-1; D not certain. V was trimmed by 2 bases and J by 8 bases, leaving 12 bases between them. There are 13 residues in the CDR3. Germline V gene sequence: CDR1 SGHTA, CDR2 FQGTGA. The CDR3 is CASSLGTMTEAFF. The CDR3 region has the DNA TGTGCCAGCAGCTTAGGCACCATGACAGAAGCTTTCTTT.

In DNA form, the CDR3 reads TGTGCCAGCAGCGTAGACAGGCACCGTGAAGCTTTCTTT. It specifies CASSVDRHREAFF. The gene calls are TRBV9 and TRBJ1-1; D perhaps matches TRBD1 (5 bases). V was clipped by 0 bases and J by 7 bases, with 10 bases between them. In germline, CDR1 is SGDLS, CDR2 YYNGEE. The CDR3 totals 13 residues.

The chain carries TRBV5-1 and TRBJ2-1, with D uncertain. V was shortened by 1 base and J by 9 bases, with 11 bases between the two germline ends. Germline V lookup: CDR1 SGHRS, CDR2 YFSETQ. The CDR3 loop spans 13 amino acids. The CDR3 protein is CASSLRSSGEQFF. Here the CDR3 DNA reads TGCGCCAGCAGCTTGAGGAGTTCTGGTGAGCAGTTCTTC.

The V call is TRBV11-2, the J call TRBJ2-7; TRBD2 matches at 9 bases. The germline V gene encodes CDR1 SGHAT and CDR2 FQNNGV. The CDR3 is made up of 15 amino acids. The V and J ends lost 6 bases and 0 bases, in that order; junction bases with no gene match: 6. The CDR3 region has the DNA TGTGCCAGCAGGCCGCTAGCGGGGCTCTCCTACGAGCAGTACTTC. This codes for CASRPLAGLSYEQYF.

The chain uses TRBV6-5 and TRBJ1-1; TRBD1 aligns across 8 bases. Germline V gives CDR1 MNHEY, CDR2 SVGAGI. The CDR3 has 15 amino acids. Unmatched junction bases numbered 3, after V lost 2 bases and J lost 1 base. The CDR3: CASSYQGAANTEAFF. CDR3 DNA sequence: TGTGCCAGCAGTTACCAGGGGGCCGCGAACACTGAAGCTTTCTTT.

The chain is built from TRBV5-1 and TRBJ1-4, with 10 bases identical to TRBD1. From germline, CDR1 is SGHRS and CDR2 YFSETQ. V trimming: 4 bases; J trimming: 5 bases; junction bases outside the gene matches: 2. The CDR3 spans 14 residues. As DNA, the CDR3 is TGCGCCAGCAGCCGGGACAGGGGAAATGAAAAACTGTTTTTT. Protein sequence: CASSRDRGNEKLFF.

As DNA, the CDR3 is TGTGCCAGCAGCTTAGCTAGCGGGAGGAGAGATACGCAGTATTTT. Protein: CASSLASGRRDTQYF. This chain links TRBV7-2 with TRBJ2-3, with 10 bases identical to TRBD2. CDR1 is SGHTA and CDR2 is FQGNSA in the germline V gene. V dropped 0 bases and J dropped 5; count of bases not matched to a gene: 2. The CDR3 has 15 residues.

The V call is TRBV19, the J call TRBJ2-7, with D possibly TRBD1 on 5 matching bases. The CDR3 has 15 amino acids. Between the trimmed V and J ends, which lost 10 bases and 7 bases, there was a span of 26 bases. Germline-derived CDR1 and CDR2 are LNHDA and SQIVND (reference sequence). CDR3 sequence: CATSPAQGAVREQYF. The CDR3 DNA is TGTGCCACCAGTCCGGCCCAGGGTGCGGTACGAGAGCAGTACTTC.

The chain couples TRBV11-2 to TRBJ2-7; 9 bases match TRBD1. The CDR3 runs to 16 residues. J was trimmed by 2 bases and V by 5 bases; bases with no gene match: 10. CDR1 and CDR2 from the germline V gene are SGHAT and FQNNGV. The CDR3 nucleotides read TGTGCCAGCAGCCTGAGTCCCGGGACAGGGACCTACGAGCAGTACTTC. Its translation is CASSLSPGTGTYEQYF.

The V call is TRBV5-6, the J call TRBJ1-2; D not resolved. CDR1 and CDR2 (germline): SGHDT, YYEEEE. Trimming removed 1 base from V and 4 bases from J, with 5 bases in between. This CDR3 contains 12 residues. CDR3 in amino acids: CASSLYSYGYTF. In DNA, the CDR3 is TGTGCCAGCAGCTTGTACAGCTATGGCTACACCTTC.

The genes are TRBV3-1 (or the pseudogene TRBV3-2) and TRBJ2-1; TRBD2 matches at 8 bases. Germline V CDR1 and CDR2: LGHDT, YNNKEL (reference sequence). CDR3 length equals 16 residues. V shed 0 bases, J shed 4 bases, and the junction held 5 bases outside the gene matches. This CDR3 is CASSQEGSGDYNEQFF. Here the CDR3 DNA reads TGTGCCAGCAGCCAAGAGGGTAGCGGGGATTACAATGAGCAGTTCTTC.

The genes are TRBV30 and TRBJ1-1; D ambiguous. Deletions cut 0 bases from V and 1 base from J, with 3 bases between. Per germline, CDR1 GTSNPN and CDR2 SVGIG (reference sequence). The CDR3 contains 12 residues. For the CDR3, the DNA is TGTGCCTGGAGTGTCAGGAACACTGAAGCTTTCTTT. Residues: CAWSVRNTEAFF.

The chain joins TRBV28 to TRBJ1-1, with a tentative D call TRBD1 (6 bases). This CDR3 contains 13 residues. Germline lookup yields CDR1 MDHEN and CDR2 SYDVKM. V dropped 7 bases and J dropped 6 bases, with 15 bases sitting between them. This CDR3 reads CASTMAGGPEAFF. In DNA form, the CDR3 reads TGTGCCAGCACAATGGCTGGGGGCCCTGAAGCTTTCTTT.